These T cell receptor beta chains were read from a single sample in a study of beta chain features in type 1 diabetes. Profiled with immunoSEQ multiplex PCR; TCRdb holds only in-frame clones, not every one. The table lists almost 350,000 clones, around a fifth of them singletons, with approximately 0.041% in the top ten. Sequencing was carried out using naive CD4+ T cells from blood. The receptors originated from a young woman in good health. CDR3s include the opening cysteine and the closing phenylalanine or tryptophan. The D gene is left open where the match is weak. Size is stated for part of the rows, as once, few or many counts, or as a class when the clone is expanded.

>TRBV18|16|TRBJ2-1|TRBD2|few
TGTGCCAGCTCACCACAGCGAGCGGGGGGTGGCCATGAGCAGTTCTTC
CASSPQRAGGGHEQFF
>TRBV5-1|13|TRBJ2-1|.|few
TGCGCCAGCAGTATTTGGGCGGGGAATGAGCAGTTCTTC
CASSIWAGNEQFF
>TRBV30|11|TRBJ1-1|.|.
TGTGCCTGGAGTGTTAGACAGGAAGCTTTCTTT
CAWSVRQEAFF
>TRBV7-2|13|TRBJ2-2|.|.
TGTGCCAGCAGCCCCCCCGGACACGGGGAGCTGTTTTTT
CASSPPGHGELFF
>TRBV5-4|16|TRBJ2-5|.|few
TGTGCCAGCAGCGCGGCCGGGACTGGGGGACAAGAGACCCAGTACTTC
CASSAAGTGGQETQYF
>TRBV5-4|16|TRBJ2-7|.|.
TGTGCCAGCAGCTTGGGAGGAAACAGGGTGAAATACGAGCAGTACTTC
CASSLGGNRVKYEQYF
>TRBV7-9|17|TRBJ2-2|.|.
TGTGCCAGCAGCTTAAAACTAGCTTCCCCACCAACCGGGGAGCTGTTTTTT
CASSLKLASPPTGELFF
>TRBV2|15|TRBJ2-1|TRBD1|few
TGTGCCACCGGGACAGGGTCAAGCTCCTACAATGAGCAGTTCTTC
CATGTGSSSYNEQFF
>TRBV5-1|17|TRBJ2-3|TRBD2|few
TGCGCCAGCAGCAGCGGGACTAGCGGGGGAATCACAGATACGCAGTATTTT
CASSSGTSGGITDTQYF
>TRBV19|14|TRBJ1-5|.|.
TGTGCCAGTAGTCGGGGGGATAGCAATCAGCCCCAGCATTTT
CASSRGDSNQPQHF
>TRBV5-4|15|TRBJ1-1|TRBD1|few
TGTGCCAGCAGCTCGCGGACAGGGGGTGACACTGAAGCTTTCTTT
CASSSRTGGDTEAFF
>TRBV4-2|16|TRBJ2-2|.|.
TGTGCCAGCAGCCAAGAACCCCAGGCGAACACCGGGGAGCTGTTTTTT
CASSQEPQANTGELFF
>TRBV6-5|13|TRBJ1-1|TRBD1|.
TGTGCCAGCACCAAGACAGGGAGCACTGAAGCTTTCTTT
CASTKTGSTEAFF
>TRBV5-1|15|TRBJ1-1|TRBD1|.
TGCGCCAGCAGCCTCTCGGGGACAGCGAACACTGAAGCTTTCTTT
CASSLSGTANTEAFF
>TRBV12-5|14|TRBJ2-7|TRBD2|.
TGTGCTAGTGGTCCCGGGGGGTATCGGTACGAGCAGTACTTC
CASGPGGYRYEQYF
>TRBV7-9|13|TRBJ2-5|.|few
TGTGCCGGAGGCGTCAGGGGACCAGAGACCCAGTACTTC
CAGGVRGPETQYF
>TRBV9|14|TRBJ2-1|.|.
TGTGCCAGCAGCGGGGGAGTGGGCTACAATGAGCAGTTCTTC
CASSGGVGYNEQFF
>TRBV6-5|15|TRBJ1-2|.|few
TGTGCCAGCAGTTACTCGGGGGGGTCTGGCTATGGCTACACCTTC
CASSYSGGSGYGYTF
>TRBV7-9|18|TRBJ2-7|TRBD1|few
TGTGCCAGCAGCTTACGGGCAGGGGGAGACCAGTCTTCGTACGAGCAGTACTTC
CASSLRAGGDQSSYEQYF
>TRBV2|14|TRBJ2-3|TRBD1|.
TGTGCCAGCACCGGGGACAGGGCCGCAGATACGCAGTATTTT
CASTGDRAADTQYF
>TRBV18|16|TRBJ2-2|TRBD2|few
TGTGCCAGCTCCCCCCCGGGAGGACTAAACACCGGGGAGCTGTTTTTT
CASSPPGGLNTGELFF
>TRBV12-5|17|TRBJ2-1|TRBD2|.
TGTGCTAGTGGTTTGGGGTTAGCGGGAGGGGCGTACAATGAGCAGTTCTTC
CASGLGLAGGAYNEQFF
>TRBV11-1|15|TRBJ1-6|.|.
TGTGCCAGCAGCGGGTTACAGGGCCCCGATTCACCCCTCCACTTT
CASSGLQGPDSPLHF
>TRBV25-1|13|TRBJ1-1|TRBD1|.
TGTGCCACCGCCCCGGACAGGGAAAGGGTAGCTTTCTTT
CATAPDRERVAFF
>TRBV19|13|TRBJ1-5|.|few
TGTGCCAGTACAACTCCGGAAAAGAGGCTCCAGCATTTT
CASTTPEKRLQHF
>TRBV6-5|16|TRBJ1-1|.|.
TGTGCCAGCAGTTACTCATGGCTGGGATCGGGAACTGAAGCTTTCTTT
CASSYSWLGSGTEAFF
>TRBV5-4|13|TRBJ1-5|.|few
TGTGCCAGCAGCTTGGACAGTAATCAGCCCCAGCATTTT
CASSLDSNQPQHF
>TRBV30|13|TRBJ1-2|.|.
TGTGCCTGGATTGGAAGGACAGTCTATGGCTACACCTTC
CAWIGRTVYGYTF
>TRBV5-4|11|TRBJ2-1|.|few
TGTGCCAGCAGCTTTGGAGATGAGCAGTTCTTC
CASSFGDEQFF
>TRBV4-1|17|TRBJ2-1|TRBD1|.
TGCGCCAGCAGCCAGGGACAGTCGAGGGGGCCCTACAATGAGCAGTTCTTC
CASSQGQSRGPYNEQFF
>TRBV7-6|16|TRBJ2-2|TRBD2|few
TGTGCCAGCAGCTTACTAGCGGGAGACGGCACCGGGGAGCTGTTTTTT
CASSLLAGDGTGELFF
>TRBV30|12|TRBJ2-7|TRBD1|.
TGTGCCTGGAGTGCCACAGGGGGCGAGCAGTACTTC
CAWSATGGEQYF